Presented here are 18 T cell receptor beta chains from one specimen sequenced in a study of blood T cell repertoires in COVID-19. Assay used: immunoSEQ multiplex PCR; TCRdb lists only in-frame clones, some missing. The sample consists of approximately 320,000 clones, about 82% of them appearing once. The sequenced sample consisted of peripheral blood. These receptor sequences come from a human donor in a cohort sampled during active COVID-19.

The CDR3 spells CASSDRGSPYNEQFF. The CDR3 DNA sequence: TGTGCCAGCAGCGACAGGGGGTCCCCCTACAATGAGCAGTTCTTC. This sequence joins TRBV6-4 and TRBJ2-1; 9 nucleotides match TRBD1. This CDR3 is 15 amino acids long. Per the germline V gene, CDR1 is MRHNA and CDR2 is SNTAGT. The V and J ends lost 6 bases and 2 bases, in that order; junction bases with no gene match: 5.

This clone was observed a handful of times. J is TRBJ1-1 and V is TRBV6-1; D not resolved. In germline, CDR1 is MNHNS, CDR2 SASEGT. The CDR3 loop spans 13 amino acids. Between the trimmed V and J ends, which lost 2 bases and 11 bases, there was a span of 15 bases. The CDR3 here is CASSERQAGIAFF. The CDR3 DNA reads TGTGCCAGCAGTGAAAGACAAGCTGGTATTGCTTTCTTT.

The chain combines TRBV7-2 with TRBJ2-1; 13 bases match TRBD2. Per the germline V gene, CDR1 is SGHTA and CDR2 is FQGNSA. The CDR3 has 18 residues. Trimming cost V 3 bases and J 4 bases; bases outside gene matches: 9. CDR3 loop: CASSFRKTSGGPYNEQFF. The CDR3 region has the DNA TGTGCCAGCAGCTTCCGCAAGACTAGCGGGGGGCCGTACAATGAGCAGTTCTTC.

J is TRBJ1-4 and V is TRBV2; D is unclear. The V end was cut by 5 bases, the J end by 0 bases, with 10 bases between. Germline V gene data show CDR1 as SNHLY and CDR2 as FYNNEI. The CDR3 is made up of 15 amino acids. CDR3 sequence: CASSREATTNEKLFF. The DNA of the CDR3 is TGTGCCAGCAGTAGGGAGGCTACAACTAATGAAAAACTGTTTTTT.

The gene calls are TRBV5-4 and TRBJ2-1; D not certain. Trimming shortened V by 0 bases and J by 0 bases, and 7 bases separated the two germline ends. In germline, CDR1 is SGHNT, CDR2 YYREEE (reference sequence). The CDR3 consists of 15 residues. CDR3 region: CASSLVTYSYNEQFF. CDR3 nucleotides: TGTGCCAGCAGCTTGGTTACTTACTCCTACAATGAGCAGTTCTTC.

This rearrangement joins TRBV5-6 to TRBJ1-4; no clear D gene. Germline V CDR1 and CDR2: SGHDT, YYEEEE. The CDR3 runs 14 residues. The V end lost 0 bases, the J end lost 6 bases, and 9 bases lay between the germline ends. The DNA for the CDR3 is TGTGCCAGCAGCTTGGATTTTACAGATGAAAAACTGTTTTTT. Protein: CASSLDFTDEKLFF.

The chain combines TRBV2 with TRBJ1-1; 7 bases agree with TRBD1. V shed 2 bases and J 3 bases; nucleotides not matched to a gene: 0. CDR1 and CDR2 (germline): SNHLY, FYNNEI. The length of the CDR3 is 13 residues. CDR3 residues: CASSEQGDTEAFF. CDR3 nucleotides: TGTGCCAGCAGTGAACAGGGGGACACTGAAGCTTTCTTT.

This clone showed up many times. This chain connects TRBV5-6 to TRBJ1-2, with D possibly matching TRBD1 (5 bases). The CDR3 has 11 residues. The germline V gene encodes CDR1 SGHDT and CDR2 YYEEEE. V dropped 0 bases and J dropped 8 bases, with 5 bases sitting between them. CDR3 residues: CASSLGGGYTF. CDR3 DNA: TGTGCCAGCAGCTTGGGGGGCGGCTACACCTTC.

V usage is TRBV5-5 and J usage is TRBJ1-1; 7 bases are a match to TRBD1. CDR3 size: 16 residues. The V gene's germline CDR1 is SGHKS and CDR2 YYEKEE (reference sequence). Trimming at V came to 4 bases and at J to 3 bases, leaving 12 bases not matched to a gene. The CDR3 DNA is TGTGCCAGCAGCCTAAAGGGGACAGACATTTACACTGAAGCTTTCTTT. Translation: CASSLKGTDIYTEAFF. Complete variable domain (other parts from reference TRBV5-5 and TRBJ1-1): DAGVTQSPTHLIKTRGQQVTLRCSPISGHKSVSWYQQVLGQGPQFIFQYYEKEERGRGNFPDRFSARQFPNYSSELNVNALLLGDSALYLCASSLKGTDIYTEAFFGQGTRLTVV.

This chain joins TRBV3-1 (or the pseudogene TRBV3-2) and TRBJ1-1; unclear D gene. This CDR3 is built from 15 residues. V was shortened by 4 bases and J by 6 bases, with 18 bases between the two germline ends. Germline V gives CDR1 LGHDT, CDR2 YNNKEL (reference sequence). The CDR3 coding sequence is TGTGCCAGCAGCCCCCGCCGGGAAGGGAGGTCTGAAGCTTTCTTT. Translating it yields CASSPRREGRSEAFF.

This clone was counted a few times. J is TRBJ1-5 and V is TRBV7-2; 7 bases map to TRBD1. The germline gives CDR1 SGHTA, CDR2 FQGNSA. This CDR3 spans 15 amino acids. V lost 5 bases, J lost 2 bases, and 6 bases stayed unmatched. Here the CDR3 DNA reads TGTGCCAGCAGCCGGGACAGTCCAGGCAATCAGCCCCAGCATTTT. Its protein product is CASSRDSPGNQPQHF. The full variable domain, completed using reference TRBV7-2 and TRBJ1-5, is GAGVSQSPSNKVTEKGKDVELRCDPISGHTALYWYRQSLGQGLEFLIYFQGNSAPDKSGLPSDRFSAERTGGSVSTLTIQRTQQEDSAVYLCASSRDSPGNQPQHFGDGTRLSIL.

Only a few counts were recorded for this clone. The rearrangement links TRBV6-5 to TRBJ1-1, with 8 nucleotides matching TRBD1. The CDR3 loop spans 16 amino acids. Trimming cost V 4 bases and J 7 bases; bases outside gene matches: 14. CDR1 and CDR2 from the germline V gene are MNHEY and SVGAGI. The CDR3 is CASSLGTQGAVGEAFF. The CDR3 DNA follows: TGTGCCAGCAGTTTAGGGACCCAGGGGGCCGTGGGTGAAGCTTTCTTT.

The chain uses TRBV24-1 and TRBJ2-3; possible D gene TRBD2, 5 bases. Trimming removed 1 base from V and 2 bases from J, with 18 bases in between. The CDR3 covers 18 residues. Germline V gives CDR1 KGHDR, CDR2 SFDVKD. The DNA of the CDR3 is TGTGCCACCAGTGATTTCGGCACGGCTAGCTATAACACAGATACGCAGTATTTT. It specifies CATSDFGTASYNTDTQYF.

The rearrangement joins TRBV9 to TRBJ2-5, with TRBD1 as a possible D gene (6 bases). Germline V gives CDR1 SGDLS, CDR2 YYNGEE. This CDR3 has 18 amino acids. The germline V and J ends were trimmed by 0 bases and 4 bases, with 22 bases remaining between them. This chain's CDR3 is CASSVEPRGNGFSETQYF. CDR3 in DNA: TGTGCCAGCAGCGTAGAACCCAGGGGTAATGGTTTTTCAGAGACCCAGTACTTC.

The chain links TRBV15 to TRBJ2-7; 9 bases are shared with TRBD2. Per the germline V gene, CDR1 is LNHNV and CDR2 is YYDKDF (reference sequence). CDR3 length: 15 amino acids. V lost 0 bases to trimming and J lost 4 bases; unmatched junction nucleotides: 4. For the CDR3, the DNA is TGTGCCACCAGCAGAGATACGGCGGGGGGGTACGAGCAGTACTTC. Translating it yields CATSRDTAGGYEQYF.

The chain carries TRBV4-2 and TRBJ2-5; TRBD2 matches at 9 bases. The CDR3 totals 15 residues. J lost 1 base, V lost 5 bases, and 5 bases had no gene match. CDR1 is LGHNA, CDR2 YNFKEQ, per germline. The CDR3 sequence: CASSEGGGVQETQYF. For the CDR3, the DNA is TGTGCCAGCAGCGAAGGCGGGGGGGTCCAAGAGACCCAGTACTTC.

The V and J genes are TRBV6-1 and TRBJ1-5; TRBD1 aligns across 7 bases. CDR1 is MNHNS, CDR2 SASEGT, per germline. The CDR3 contains 15 residues. After removal of 3 bases from V and 7 bases from J, the junction contained 9 bases not matched to a gene. As DNA, the CDR3 is TGTGCCAGCAGTGATGGGACAGTTTCTCGACAGCCCCAGCATTTT. Translation gives CASSDGTVSRQPQHF.

This chain connects TRBV5-1 to TRBJ1-1; D gene unclear. There are 14 residues in the CDR3. The ends were cut back, 0 bases at V and 4 bases at J, with 10 bases in the middle. CDR1 and CDR2 (germline): SGHRS, YFSETQ. This CDR3 reads CASSLDGGSTEAFF. The CDR3 DNA sequence: TGCGCCAGCAGCTTGGATGGCGGGAGCACTGAAGCTTTCTTT.